The clone carrying this T cell receptor (beta chain) was detected a few times. The data originate from a study of blood T cell repertoires in COVID-19. Study details: Samples came from the United States, Italy and Spain, spanning acute and convalescent COVID-19.

Authors' processing steps: Counts of nucleated cells, estimated from reference gene primer amplification, were obtained. Assay used: immunoSEQ multiplex PCR; TCRdb lists only in-frame clones, some missing. V and J calls plus clone size are reproduced from that table; the DNA served to infer D and trimming. The data contain around 260,000 clones, 91% of them seen just once; the ten biggest clones take up approximately 2.5%. Germline-derived CDR1 and CDR2 are SNHLY and FYNNEI. V gave up 7 bases and J gave up 4 bases, with 13 bases separating them. The CDR3 is 13 amino acids. This receptor was identified in a person aged 18-35 years with COVID-19, enrolled during active disease. This chain joins TRBV2 and TRBJ2-5; a possible D gene is TRBD1 (6 bases). Material: peripheral blood. CDR3 nucleotides: TGTGCCAGCAATTGGGACAACCGAGAGACCCAGTACTTC. The encoded protein is CASNWDNRETQYF.